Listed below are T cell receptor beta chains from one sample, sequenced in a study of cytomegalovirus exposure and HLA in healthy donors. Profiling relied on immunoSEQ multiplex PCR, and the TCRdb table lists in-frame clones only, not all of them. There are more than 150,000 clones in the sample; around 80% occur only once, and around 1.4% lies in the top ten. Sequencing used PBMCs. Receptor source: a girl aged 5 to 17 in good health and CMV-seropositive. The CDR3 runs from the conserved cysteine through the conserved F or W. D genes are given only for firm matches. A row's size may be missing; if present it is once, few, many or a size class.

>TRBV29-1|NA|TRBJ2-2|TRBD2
CSVVLAGGQTAGELFF
TGCAGCGTTGTCCTAGCGGGAGGGCAAACGGCCGGGGAGCTGTTTTTT
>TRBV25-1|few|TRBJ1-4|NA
CASSGQATNEKLFF
TGTGCCAGCAGTGGACAAGCAACTAATGAAAAACTGTTTTTT
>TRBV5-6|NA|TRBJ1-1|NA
CASSLGASVTEAFF
TGTGCCAGCAGCTTGGGGGCCTCGGTCACTGAAGCTTTCTTT
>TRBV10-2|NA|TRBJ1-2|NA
CASSEMDRSYGYTF
TGCGCCAGCAGTGAAATGGACAGATCCTATGGCTACACCTTC
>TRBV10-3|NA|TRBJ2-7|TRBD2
CARVRTSVYEQYF
TGTGCCAGAGTCAGGACTAGCGTCTACGAGCAGTACTTC
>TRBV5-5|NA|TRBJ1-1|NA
CASSLAWNTEAFF
TGTGCCAGCAGCTTGGCTTGGAACACTGAAGCTTTCTTT
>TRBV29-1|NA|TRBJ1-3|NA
CSVESSGNTIYF
TGCAGCGTTGAAAGCTCCGGAAACACCATATATTTT
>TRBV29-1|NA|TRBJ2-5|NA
CSVQNGGRETQYF
TGCAGCGTTCAAAACGGGGGACGAGAGACCCAGTACTTC
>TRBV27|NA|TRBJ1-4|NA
CASSTFAGTTNEKLFF
TGTGCCAGCAGCACTTTCGCCGGTACAACTAATGAAAAACTGTTTTTT
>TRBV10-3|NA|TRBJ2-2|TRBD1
CAISDVDRDNTGELFF
TGTGCCATCAGCGACGTGGACAGGGATAACACCGGGGAGCTGTTTTTT
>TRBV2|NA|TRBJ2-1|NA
CASSDDSFGYNEQFF
TGTGCCAGCAGTGACGATTCCTTCGGCTACAATGAGCAGTTCTTC
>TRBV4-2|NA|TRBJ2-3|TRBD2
CASSPRLAGGTDTQYF
TGTGCCAGCAGCCCAAGACTAGCGGGAGGCACAGATACGCAGTATTTT